The entry that follows covers one T cell receptor (beta chain) sequence. Its antigen target is currently unknown. No base qualities exist here, and no much larger clone lies one base off it. Genomic DNA was isolated from the sorted cells so that the TCRbeta CDR3 region could be sequenced. The immunoSEQ Assay was used to sequence the TCRbeta CDR3 regions. Held by TCRdb, this immuneACCESS table contains in-frame sequences only and omits some clones. Under half of the omission traces to an unresolved V gene where checked; the cause of the rest is unknown. For this sample there are 82,000 or so clones; roughly 92% appear just once. The ten most abundant clones make up about 0.63% of the sample. The record originates from a study of OX40 agonist ivuxolimab in advanced cancers. A note on the overall study: The costimulatory receptor OX40 (CD134) was targeted by ivuxolimab, a fully human IgG2 agonistic monoclonal antibody. A male proportion of around 81% and a mean age of roughly 58 years, ranging from about 23 to 79, were recorded for the dose-escalation cohort. Prior anti-PD-1, anti-PD-L1 or anti-CTLA-4 therapy was permitted, and checkpoint inhibitors had been received by less than 45% of dose-escalation patients. Peripheral TCRbeta sequencing aimed to test whether ivuxolimab altered TCR sequence diversity and caused clonal T-cell expansion. Among the roughly 52 dose-escalation patients, around 19 had hepatocellular carcinoma, roughly 15 melanoma, 9 renal cell carcinoma and 9 head and neck cancer. Intravenous ivuxolimab was administered to patients every 2 weeks at six dose levels: 0.01, 0.1, 0.3, 1.5, 3 and 10 mg/kg. The paper reports the monotherapy dose-escalation portion (N = 52 patients) of the phase I ivuxolimab trial. Partial responses occurred in three dose-escalation patients, of whom one had hepatocellular carcinoma and two had cutaneous melanoma. The paper's findings and limits, for the study overall: On average, CD8+ T cells showed more expanded clones than CD4+ T cells after ivuxolimab. Low levels of normalized T-cell clonal expansion were also shown by some nonresponding patients. At doses of 0.1 to 3.0 mg/kg, clonal expansion of both CD4+ and CD8+ blood T cells was observed from baseline to week 6. Which antigens the clonally expanded peripheral T cells were specific for was not determined. In partial responders in the 0.1-3.0 mg/kg groups, normalized peripheral clonal expansion was found to be among the lowest, especially among CD8+ T cells.

The trial excluded patients who had a history of autoimmune disease or who were on systemic immunosuppression. Peripheral blood for TCR sequencing was drawn from every dose cohort at baseline, at cycle 4 day 1 and at cycle 7 day 1. The samples were taken from a phase I, first-in-human, multicenter, open-label dose-escalation trial of ivuxolimab. Adults with locally advanced or metastatic head and neck squamous cell, hepatocellular, melanoma or renal cell carcinoma were enrolled in the trial. CD4+ and CD8+ T cells were sorted separately from peripheral blood before TCR sequencing. Based on the germline V gene, the CDR1 and CDR2 sequences are KGHSY and FQNENV. The CDR3, from cysteine to phenylalanine, totals 15 residues. The retained sequence is limited to the CDR3, 45 bases, with the frame set at the first base. Trimming at the junction amounts to 0 bases on V and 3 bases on J, and the germline ends lie 8 bases apart.

The sequence is built from TRBV16 and TRBJ2-2, with no D gene named confidently. The receptor comes from an adult with an advanced solid tumor such as melanoma, head and neck, liver or kidney cancer. This specimen was CD4+ or CD8+ T cells sorted from blood, taken in a trial of the OX40 agonist ivuxolimab. The CDR3 here reads CASSQSAWHTGELFF. In nucleotides, the sequence is TGTGCCAGCAGCCAATCGGCATGGCACACCGGGGAGCTGTTTTTT.